One sample yielded the 8 T cell receptor delta chains listed below, sequenced in a study of DNA immune sequencing with unique molecular identifiers. Primers for all 8 TRDV and 4 TRDJ genes amplified genomic DNA in 32-plex. A 12-nucleotide UMI was added during approximately 3 barcoding PCR cycles before adapter PCR. TCRdb used CATT to re-call clones from the multiplex PCR reads. The sample has roughly 2,200 delta-chain clones; about an eighth are singletons. Source material: gamma-delta T cells enriched from blood buffy coat, or unenriched PBMCs (not recorded which). These TCRs come from a human donor in good health.

This clone was detected only a few times. This rearrangement joins TRDV2 to TRDJ1; TRDD3 aligns across 10 bases. This CDR3 is 17 amino acids long. Per the germline V gene, CDR1 is GEAIGNYY and CDR2 is EKD. V lost 1 base, J lost 0 bases, and 7 bases stayed unmatched. The CDR3 region is CACDTGYWGMYTDKLIF. CDR3 DNA sequence: TGTGCCTGTGACACGGGGTACTGGGGGATGTACACCGATAAACTCATCTTT.

This clone is deemed large. The J gene is TRDJ2, the V gene TRDV2; TRDD3 matches 12 bases. The CDR3 is 18 amino acids. The ends lost 0 bases at V and 3 bases at J; junction bases unmatched: 7. Germline V gene sequence: CDR1 GEAIGNYY, CDR2 EKD. The DNA of the CDR3 is TGTGCCTGTGACACCCTACTGGGGGATACTTCTCTGACAGCACAACTCTTCTTT. This encodes CACDTLLGDTSLTAQLFF.

This clone is labeled medium-sized. The gene calls are TRDV2 and TRDJ1; TRDD3 agrees at 10 bases. The V gene's germline CDR1 is GEAIGNYY and CDR2 EKD. The length of the CDR3 is 19 residues. Trimming at V came to 0 bases and at J to 0 bases, leaving 12 bases not matched to a gene. The CDR3 sequence: CACDTVGRTGGLHTDKLIF. CDR3 DNA sequence: TGTGCCTGTGACACCGTAGGGCGTACTGGGGGATTGCACACCGATAAACTCATCTTT.

With respect to this clone: A read error is possible here, since a much larger clone lies one base away. The V gene corresponds to TRDV1; no J gene was called; TRDD3, the table's D call, lacks a check against the DNA. The length of the CDR3 is 26 residues. Germline assignment: CDR1 TSWWSYY and CDR2 QGS. The CDR3 nucleotides are TGTGCTCTTGGGGACTACCGGCGGGGGACCTTCCTACGAGGACTGGGGGCCGTACCCTACACCGATAAATTCATCTTT. This translates into CALGDYRRGTFLRGLGAVPYTDKFIF.

This clone was detected a few times. TCRdb attributes to this sequence the protein of a much larger clone, which differs from the DNA translation at residue 7; a read error is likely, and the protein displayed is translated from the DNA. The chain combines TRDV2 with TRDJ1; D call uncertain. The CDR3 sequence is 17 residues long. Trimming pared 1 base from V and 0 bases from J, leaving 17 bases between. The germline V gene encodes CDR1 GEAIGNYY and CDR2 EKD. CDR3 sequence reads: CACDTLVDGKYTDKLIF. The CDR3 DNA follows: TGTGCCTGTGACACTCTGGTGGATGGAAAGTACACCGATAAACTCATCTTT.

For this clone: This likely traces to a read error, being one base from a far larger clone. This CDR3 is also generated by other DNA sequences in the sample. The J gene went uncalled, whereas the V gene is TRDV1; the D call in the table, TRDD3, was not verified against the DNA. The CDR3 loop spans 24 amino acids. Germline V gene data show CDR1 as TSWWSYY and CDR2 as QGS. CDR3 DNA sequence: TGTGCTCTTGGGGAACTTGGGATTCCTAGAGGGCTGGGGGATCACGGTCTGTACACCGATAAACTGATCTTT. Amino acid sequence: CALGELGIPRGLGDHGLYTDKLIF.

By sample share, this clone is large (0.1 to 1%). The sample holds other DNA sequences that translate to the same CDR3. The V call is TRDV2, the J call TRDJ1; TRDD3 matches 8 bases. Unmatched junction bases numbered 8, after V lost 0 bases and J lost 0 bases. This CDR3 comprises 17 residues. Per germline, CDR1 GEAIGNYY and CDR2 EKD. The CDR3 protein is CACDTLTGGHDTDKLIF. The CDR3, as DNA: TGTGCCTGTGACACCTTAACTGGGGGGCATGACACCGATAAACTCATCTTT.

In its sample, this clone was seen a few times. The protein TCRdb gives is from a much larger clone and does not agree with this DNA's translation at residue 13, likely a read error; the protein shown here comes from the DNA. This chain links TRDV2 with TRDJ3; maybe TRDD3 (5 bases). Germline lookup yields CDR1 GEAIGNYY and CDR2 EKD. CDR3 length equals 20 residues. Here the CDR3 reads CACDTLGTTNGSLDTRQMFF. CDR3 in DNA: TGTGCCTGTGACACCTTGGGGACCACGAACGGCTCCTTGGACACCCGACAGATGTTTTTC.